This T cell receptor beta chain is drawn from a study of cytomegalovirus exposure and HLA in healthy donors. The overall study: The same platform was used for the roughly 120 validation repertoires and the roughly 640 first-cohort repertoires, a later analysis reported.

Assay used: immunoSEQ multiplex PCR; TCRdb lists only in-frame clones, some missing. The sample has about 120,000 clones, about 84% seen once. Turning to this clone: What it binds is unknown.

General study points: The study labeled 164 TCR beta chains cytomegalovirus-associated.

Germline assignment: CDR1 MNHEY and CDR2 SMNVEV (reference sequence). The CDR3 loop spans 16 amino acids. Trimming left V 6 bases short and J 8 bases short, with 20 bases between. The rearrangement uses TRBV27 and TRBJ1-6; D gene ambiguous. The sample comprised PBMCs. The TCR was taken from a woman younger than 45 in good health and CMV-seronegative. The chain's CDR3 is CASSSLGVISDSPLHF. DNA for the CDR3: TGTGCCAGCAGCAGTCTTGGAGTGATTAGCGATTCACCCCTCCACTTT.